This T cell receptor beta chain was documented in a study of T cells in Graves' hyperthyroidism and ophthalmopathy. Study results and limitations: Through a model of 13 V-J features, ophthalmopathy was separated from stable hyperthyroidism.

Per germline, CDR1 DFQATT and CDR2 SNEGSKA (reference sequence). With 6 bases clipped from V and 3 bases from J, the junction kept 13 bases outside the gene matches. This CDR3 region has 15 residues. This clonotype was recorded only once. No antigen is known for it. RNA transcripts provided the source from which TCR beta CDR3 regions were amplified. Initially, a first-round RT-PCR of the TCR CDR3 employed the HTBI primer set. TCRdb re-analysed the multiplex PCR reads in MiXCR, keeping a single row per CDR3 protein. The profile covers about 380,000 distinct CDR3 sequences, with approximately 14% appearing a single time and about 20% taken by the ten largest.

The sample taken for sequencing was blood. This receptor was taken from a young woman with Graves' ophthalmopathy. The rearrangement links TRBV20-1 to TRBJ2-7, with 8 bases that match TRBD1. CDR3 region: CSAENAGTGNYEQYF. CDR3 sequence (DNA): TGCAGTGCCGAGAACGCCGGGACAGGAAACTACGAGCAGTACTTC.